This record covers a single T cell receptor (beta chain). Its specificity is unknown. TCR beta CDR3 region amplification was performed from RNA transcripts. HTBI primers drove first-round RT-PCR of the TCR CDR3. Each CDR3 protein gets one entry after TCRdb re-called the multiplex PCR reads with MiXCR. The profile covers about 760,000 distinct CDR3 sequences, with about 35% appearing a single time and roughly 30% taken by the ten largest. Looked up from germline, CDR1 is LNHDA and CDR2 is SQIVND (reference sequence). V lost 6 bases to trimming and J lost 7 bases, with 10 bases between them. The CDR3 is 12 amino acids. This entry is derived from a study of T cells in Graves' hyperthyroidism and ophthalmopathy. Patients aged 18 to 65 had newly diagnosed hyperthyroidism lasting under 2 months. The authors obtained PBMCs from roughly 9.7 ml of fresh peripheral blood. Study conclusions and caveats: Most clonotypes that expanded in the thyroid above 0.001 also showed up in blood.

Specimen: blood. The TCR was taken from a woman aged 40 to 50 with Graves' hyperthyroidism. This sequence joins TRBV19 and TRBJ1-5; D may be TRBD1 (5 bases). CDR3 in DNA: TGTGCCAGTAGACCCAAGGGGCAGCCCCAGCATTTT. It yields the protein CASRPKGQPQHF.